This TCR beta chain was profiled in a study of cytomegalovirus exposure and HLA in healthy donors. Regarding the study as a whole: Productive status was seen about 87% or about 30% of the time for most TCR beta V segments in an earlier analysis.

CDR1 and CDR2 (germline): MNHEY, SMNVEV (reference sequence). Trimming pared 1 base from V and 3 bases from J, leaving 12 bases between. The CDR3 runs to 15 residues. 13 Jbeta primers and 60 Vbeta primers were used for the PCR. Method: immunoSEQ multiplex PCR; TCRdb's copy keeps in-frame clones and lacks some. The profile shows about 55,000 clones, about 80% of them singletons. With respect to this clone: Its antigen is still unknown.

The TCR sequence derives from a female donor in good health and CMV-seronegative. The sequenced sample was PBMCs. The chain is built from TRBV27 and TRBJ1-1, with D perhaps matching TRBD1 (6 bases). This chain's CDR3 is CASSLWPRQDTEAFF. The DNA of the CDR3 is TGTGCCAGCAGTTTATGGCCCCGACAGGACACTGAAGCTTTCTTT.